The entry below describes one T cell receptor beta chain. These data come from a study of blood T cell repertoires in COVID-19. Here immunoSEQ multiplex PCR was the method, and the copy in TCRdb shows in-frame clones only, minus some. The sample has hundreds of thousands of clones, 80% to 90% seen once. Germline lookup yields CDR1 SGHAT and CDR2 FQNNGV. CDR3 length: 13 amino acids. The germline V and J ends were trimmed by 6 bases and 7 bases, with 10 bases remaining between them. Individuals aged 18 to 89 years were recruited from around 22 US areas. All recovered Cohort 3 donors got two negative PCRs, got clearance, or saw symptom resolution.

This TCR came from a woman in her sixties who had recovered from COVID-19. V is TRBV11-2 and J is TRBJ1-6; D is perhaps TRBD1 (5 bases). Sequenced sample: PBMCs or T cells enriched from blood (not recorded which). CDR3 residues: CASRFQGNSPLHF. The DNA for the CDR3 is TGTGCCAGCAGATTTCAGGGAAATTCACCCCTCCACTTT.